The T cell receptor beta chain described here comes from a study of T-cell reconstitution after alpha-beta-depleted transplantation in children. For TCRbeta, the library was prepared with unique molecular identifiers. TCRdb called the PCR reads again in MiXCR, with one record for every CDR3 protein. The data contain 600,000 to 700,000 distinct CDR3 sequences, 16% of them singletons. The CDR3 length is 15 residues. CDR1 and CDR2 from the germline V gene are DFQATT and SNEGSKA (reference sequence). The V end was cut by 2 bases, the J end by 5 bases, with 17 bases between. This clonotype has at least ten counts.

This chain connects TRBV20-1 to TRBJ2-3, with D hard to call. The sequenced sample was PBMCs from the stem cell graft donor, obtained from the stem cell graft. This TCR was recovered from a human donor who donated a stem cell graft to a child with acute myeloid leukemia. This CDR3 is CSARIASATKDTQYF. Here the CDR3 DNA reads TGCAGTGCTAGAATTGCTAGTGCGACGAAAGATACGCAGTATTTT.